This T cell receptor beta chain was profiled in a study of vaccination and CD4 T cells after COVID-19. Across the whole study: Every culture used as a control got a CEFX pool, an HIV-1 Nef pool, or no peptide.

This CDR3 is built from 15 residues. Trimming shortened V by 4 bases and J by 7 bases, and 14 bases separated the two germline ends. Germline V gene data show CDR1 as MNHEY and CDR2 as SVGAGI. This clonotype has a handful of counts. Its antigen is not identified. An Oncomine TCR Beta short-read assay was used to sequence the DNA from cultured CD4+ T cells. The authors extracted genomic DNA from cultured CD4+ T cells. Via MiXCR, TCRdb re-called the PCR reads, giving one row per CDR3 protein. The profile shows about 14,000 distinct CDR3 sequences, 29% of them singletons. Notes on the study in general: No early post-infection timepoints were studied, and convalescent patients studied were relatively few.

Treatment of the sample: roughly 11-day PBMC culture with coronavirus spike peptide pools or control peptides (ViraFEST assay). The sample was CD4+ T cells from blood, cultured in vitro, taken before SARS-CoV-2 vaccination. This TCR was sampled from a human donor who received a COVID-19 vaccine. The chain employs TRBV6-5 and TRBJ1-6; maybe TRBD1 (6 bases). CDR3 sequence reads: CASSSRQGKNSPLHF. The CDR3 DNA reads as TGTGCCAGCAGTTCGAGGCAGGGGAAGAATTCACCCCTCCACTTT.